This T cell receptor (beta chain) was found in a study of T cell responses to AZD1222 COVID-19 vaccine (dated by TCRdb to about 2021). In terms of the full investigation: AZD1222 recipients with second doses at about 4 weeks or about 12 weeks were pooled, because spike-specific TCR depth and breadth did not differ between schedules. A total of just over 230 trial participants underwent TCR sequencing, of whom about 210 had received two doses of AZD1222 and around 25 had received two doses of the MenACWY control vaccine. Trial participants were enrolled by age into subgroups of 18-55, 56-69 and 70-plus years, and roughly 160, 29 and 62 TCR-sequenced participants, respectively, were included in these subgroups.

The junction carries 9 bases between V and J, which are trimmed by 0 bases and 1 base respectively. The cysteine opens and the phenylalanine closes a CDR3 of 15 amino acids. The DNA shown is the 45-base CDR3, in frame from base 1. The germline V gene (reference sequence) specifies GTSNPN as CDR1 and SVGIG as CDR2. Sample time point, as interpreted from the label and publication: baseline before first vaccination. Vaccinee samples were obtained from the UK trials COV001 and COV002, which included a single-blind randomized controlled phase 2/3 trial of AZD1222 (ChAdOx1 nCoV-19) in healthy adults. For TCRbeta chain sequencing, PBMC samples from trial participants were taken at day 0 and at day 28 after the second dose. Broad study findings and their caveats: Conclusions about previously exposed vaccinees are limited, since just 6 or 7 AZD1222 recipients were seropositive for SARS-CoV-2 at baseline. In the small 56-69-year group, the increase in depth fell short of significance, most likely because of low power. Vaccine-associated CD4 TCRs spanned the whole spike protein, with dominant responses in regions 160-218 and 743-854. Participants were mostly white British and included more females than males, and it was suggested by the authors that clonal diversity may have been underestimated. A significant rise in spike-specific TCR breadth and depth was observed after two AZD1222 doses relative to day 0 and relative to MenACWY recipients. Reportedly, close to half of the unique spike-specific TCRs recognized epitopes lying outside the regions that are mutated in the B.1.351 and B.1.1.7 variants. Because no day 14 peak-response samples were available, repertoires were characterized only after the peak T cell response.

In this sample, this clone turned up a few times. The antigen this receptor binds is unknown. No clone much larger than this one lies a single base away; base qualities are absent. The CDR3 regions of human TCRbeta chains were analyzed by immunosequencing. Per the original workflow: TCRs in the repertoires were compared against a reference library of SARS-CoV-2-specific TCRs that had been generated with the MIRA antigen-specificity platform. Breadth meant the fraction of unique TCRs that were SARS-CoV-2-associated, whereas depth meant the fraction of total T cells that were SARS-CoV-2-associated. Each spike-specific TCR was assigned to its reactive spike region and to a CD4 or CD8 class using the MIRA data. Log10-transformed breadth and depth values were compared by one-way ANOVA with Sidak's multiple comparisons tests. TCRdb limited this immuneACCESS table to in-frame rearrangements with V and J called. A share of clones is missing; checked studies link under half to unresolved V genes, and the rest is unexplained. The V and J calls and clone size come from that table; D and trimming were worked out from the DNA. Within this sample are approximately 180,000 clones, with about 86% of them counted one time only. 7.5% to 9.5% of the sample lies in the top ten.

The V and J segments used are TRBV30 and TRBJ2-2, with TRBD2 tentatively as D gene (7 bases match). The TCR was taken from an adult in good health. This specimen was peripheral blood, taken on day 0 of AZD1222 vaccination. The encoded CDR3 is CAWSVRGLNTGELFF. In nucleotide form, the sequence is TGTGCCTGGAGTGTGCGGGGGCTGAACACCGGGGAGCTGTTTTTT.